The T cell receptor (beta chain) under discussion was sequenced for a study of human T cells and chemical hapten exposure. V was pared by 5 bases and J by 0 bases, with 4 bases of the junction left unmatched. CDR1 and CDR2 (germline): SGHTA, FQGTGA. CDR3 length: 15 amino acids. Noted time point: pre-sensitization, week 0. Treatment meaning: therapeutic diphenylcyclopropenone sensitization with weekly scalp DPC. TCRdb reprocessed the RACE reads via MiXCR and lists one record per CDR3 protein. The sample yields tens of thousands of distinct CDR3 sequences, approximately 11% seen once. The material was whole blood, obtained in connection with sensitization to the hapten diphenylcyclopropenone (DPC). This rearrangement joins TRBV7-3 to TRBJ2-1, with 7 bases fitting TRBD1. This TCR came from a woman in her 50s with alopecia areata. Some clones in this sample may be carry-over from other donors' samples. DNA of the CDR3: TGTGCCAGCAGCCCTACAGGGGACTCCTACAATGAGCAGTTCTTC. Amino acids: CASSPTGDSYNEQFF.